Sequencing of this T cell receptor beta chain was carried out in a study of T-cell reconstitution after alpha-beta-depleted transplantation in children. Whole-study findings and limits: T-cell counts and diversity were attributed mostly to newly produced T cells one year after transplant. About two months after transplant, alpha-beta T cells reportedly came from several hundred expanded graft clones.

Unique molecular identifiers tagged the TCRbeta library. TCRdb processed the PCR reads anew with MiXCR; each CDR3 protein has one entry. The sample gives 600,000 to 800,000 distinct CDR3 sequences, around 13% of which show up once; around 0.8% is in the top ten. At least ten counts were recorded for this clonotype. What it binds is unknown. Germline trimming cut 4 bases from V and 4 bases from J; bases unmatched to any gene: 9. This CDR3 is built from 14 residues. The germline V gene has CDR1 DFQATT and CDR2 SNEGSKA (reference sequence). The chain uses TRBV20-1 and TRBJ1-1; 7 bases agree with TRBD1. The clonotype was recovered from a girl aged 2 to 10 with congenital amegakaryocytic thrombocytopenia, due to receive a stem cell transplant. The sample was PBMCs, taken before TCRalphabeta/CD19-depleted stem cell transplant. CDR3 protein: CSANGNAGGTEAFF. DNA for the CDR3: TGCAGTGCTAATGGGAATGCAGGGGGCACTGAAGCTTTCTTT.